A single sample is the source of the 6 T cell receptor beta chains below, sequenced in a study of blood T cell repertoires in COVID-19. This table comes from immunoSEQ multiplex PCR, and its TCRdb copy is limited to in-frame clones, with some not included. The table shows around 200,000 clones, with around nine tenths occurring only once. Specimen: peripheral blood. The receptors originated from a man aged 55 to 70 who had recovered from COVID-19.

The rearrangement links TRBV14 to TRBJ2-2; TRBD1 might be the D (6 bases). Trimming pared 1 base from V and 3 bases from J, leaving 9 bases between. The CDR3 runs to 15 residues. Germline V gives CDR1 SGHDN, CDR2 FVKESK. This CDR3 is CASSQVTGHTGELFF. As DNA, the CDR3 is TGTGCCAGCAGCCAAGTCACAGGGCACACCGGGGAGCTGTTTTTT. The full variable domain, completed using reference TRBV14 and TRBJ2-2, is EAGVTQFPSHSVIEKGQTVTLRCDPISGHDNLYWYRRVMGKEIKFLLHFVKESKQDESGMPNNRFLAERTGGTYSTLKVQPAELEDSGVYFCASSQVTGHTGELFFGEGSRLTVL.

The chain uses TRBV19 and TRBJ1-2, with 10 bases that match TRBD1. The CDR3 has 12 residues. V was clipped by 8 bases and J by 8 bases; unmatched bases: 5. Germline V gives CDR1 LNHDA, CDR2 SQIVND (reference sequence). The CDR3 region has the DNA TGTGCCAGTCAGCGGGACAGGGGCGGCTACACCTTC. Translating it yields CASQRDRGGYTF.

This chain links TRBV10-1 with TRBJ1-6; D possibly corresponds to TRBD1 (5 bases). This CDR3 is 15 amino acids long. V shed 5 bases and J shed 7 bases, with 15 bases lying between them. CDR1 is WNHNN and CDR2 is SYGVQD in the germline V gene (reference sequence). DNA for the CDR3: TGCGCCAGCAGTCCCGTAGTGGGGCCCAATTCACCCCTCCACTTT. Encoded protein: CASSPVVGPNSPLHF.

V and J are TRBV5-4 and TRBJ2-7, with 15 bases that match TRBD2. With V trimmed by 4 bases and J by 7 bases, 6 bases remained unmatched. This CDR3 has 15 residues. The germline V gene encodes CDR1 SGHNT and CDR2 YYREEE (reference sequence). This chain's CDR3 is CASSPGTSGRREQYF. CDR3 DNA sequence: TGTGCCAGCAGCCCGGGGACTAGCGGGAGGAGGGAGCAGTACTTC.

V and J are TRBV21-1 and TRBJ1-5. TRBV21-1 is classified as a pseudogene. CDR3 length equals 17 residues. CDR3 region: CASSKVRDEVGNQPQHF. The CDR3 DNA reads TGTGCCAGCAGCAAAGTCCGAGATGAGGTCGGCAATCAGCCCCAGCATTTT.

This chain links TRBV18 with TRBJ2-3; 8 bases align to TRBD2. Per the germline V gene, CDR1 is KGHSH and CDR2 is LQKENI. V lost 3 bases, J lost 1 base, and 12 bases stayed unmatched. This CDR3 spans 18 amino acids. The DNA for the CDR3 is TGTGCCAGCTCACCCCTCGCGGCGGGGGGTTTCGGCACAGATACGCAGTATTTT. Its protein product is CASSPLAAGGFGTDTQYF.